This T cell receptor beta chain was profiled in a study of blood T cell repertoires in COVID-19. On the study more broadly: Acute and convalescent COVID-19 samples came from the United States, Italy and Spain. PBMCs, B-cell-depleted T cells, or T cells provided the cDNA or gDNA that made up the material.

The CDR3 has 12 residues. V lost 5 bases to trimming and J lost 5 bases, with 10 bases between them. In the original processing: Estimation of nucleated cell counts was performed using reference gene primer amplification. Repertoires were generated with immunoSEQ multiplex PCR, while TCRdb's copy carries only in-frame clones and drops some. That table furnishes V, J and clone size, whereas the DNA furnished D and trimming. The data hold roughly 300,000 clones, with about four fifths observed a single time. Specimen: peripheral blood. The chain is built from TRBV12-3 or TRBV12-4 and TRBJ2-7; D is unclear. This TCR derives from a woman between 50 and 59 years old who had recovered from COVID-19. CDR3 sequence: CASSPLPHEQYF. The DNA of the CDR3 is TGTGCCAGCAGTCCACTCCCCCACGAGCAGTACTTC.